A selection of T cell receptor beta chains follows, all from one sample in a study of T-cell memory formation after mild COVID-19. TCRdb independently ran MiXCR on the 5' RACE reads; one entry per CDR3 protein. Seen here are 150,000 to 200,000 distinct CDR3 sequences, 11% observed once, and the top ten hold more than 3.5%. The specimen sequenced was PBMCs or a T cell subset sorted from them (not recorded which). These TCRs come from a man between 18 and 29 years old who had mild COVID-19 (a few samples of this study predate the infection). Cell type and time point are not known. Both conserved end residues are part of each CDR3. A D gene is named only where the DNA matches it firmly. The size entry is marked missing in some rows and otherwise reads once, few, many or a size class.

TGTGCCAGCAGTCCATTACAGCCGTGGGGGACTATTCTGAACACTGAAGCTTTCTTT | CASSPLQPWGTILNTEAFF | few | TRBJ1-1 | TRBV12-3/TRBV12-4 | NA
TGCAGTGCTAGGTCACTGGGACAAAATACGCAGTATTTT | CSARSLGQNTQYF | many | TRBJ2-3 | TRBV20-1 | NA
TGTGCCAGCAGTTCCTGGACAGGGGGTAGCTCCTACGAGCAGTACTTC | CASSSWTGGSSYEQYF | once | TRBJ2-7 | TRBV6-5 | TRBD1
TGCGCCAGCAGCTCTGGACTAGCGGGTCCCCAAGAGACCCAGTACTTC | CASSSGLAGPQETQYF | NA | TRBJ2-5 | TRBV5-1 | TRBD2
TGTGCCAGCAGCCCCTGGACAGGTAAGCGGACTGAAGCTTTCTTT | CASSPWTGKRTEAFF | few | TRBJ1-1 | TRBV9 | TRBD1
TGTGCCAGCAGTGATTCGAGGGGAGTAAAGGAAAAACTGTTTTTT | CASSDSRGVKEKLFF | NA | TRBJ1-4 | TRBV6-1 | NA
TGTGCCAGCACCTCCCGCAGCTACAATGAGCAGTTCTTC | CASTSRSYNEQFF | few | TRBJ2-1 | TRBV6-2/TRBV6-3 | NA
TGTGCCAGCAGCTTCGGGGGGTACTATGGCTACACCTTC | CASSFGGYYGYTF | few | TRBJ1-2 | TRBV7-9 | NA
TGTGCTAGTGGCCAGGGAACATGGGGAGCGACCGATAACAATGAGCAGTTCTTC | CASGQGTWGATDNNEQFF | many | TRBJ2-1 | TRBV12-5 | NA
TGTGCCAGTCTGGGCAGGGACGCTCAACTAGATACGCAGTATTTT | CASLGRDAQLDTQYF | few | TRBJ2-3 | TRBV2 | NA
TGTGCCAGCAGTCATCGTATGGCCTTCAGCAATCAGCCCCAGCATTTT | CASSHRMAFSNQPQHF | few | TRBJ1-5 | TRBV28 | NA
TGTGCCAGCAGCAAAGATCAGGGGTTGAGGGAGACCCAGTACTTC | CASSKDQGLRETQYF | few | TRBJ2-5 | TRBV21-1 | NA
TGCAGCGTTGAATTACAGGGGCGCGTGAACACTGAAGCTTTCTTT | CSVELQGRVNTEAFF | NA | TRBJ1-1 | TRBV29-1 | TRBD1
TGCGCCAGCAGCCAAGGGGGACCTGAAAAACTGTTTTTT | CASSQGGPEKLFF | NA | TRBJ1-4 | TRBV4-3 | NA
TGCGCCAGCAGCTCGACCCCCGGGCGGGAGCTGTTTTTT | CASSSTPGRELFF | many | TRBJ2-2 | TRBV5-1 | NA
TGTGCCACCCAAGGGCAGGGTGGAAACACCATATATTTT | CATQGQGGNTIYF | few | TRBJ1-3 | TRBV10-3 | NA
TGCAGTGCTAGAGATTTTAGGGCTAGCGGGGGCCGAAGCACAGATACGCAGTATTTT | CSARDFRASGGRSTDTQYF | few | TRBJ2-3 | TRBV20-1 | TRBD2
TGTGCCAGCACCCGCGGGGGGCGAGAGACCCAGTACTTC | CASTRGGRETQYF | few | TRBJ2-5 | TRBV12-3/TRBV12-4 | TRBD2
TGTGCCTGGGGGACAGGGGGTCAGCCCCAGCATTTT | CAWGTGGQPQHF | few | TRBJ1-5 | TRBV30 | TRBD1
TGTGCCAGCAGCTTTAGCGGGGGGGGTATAGATACGCAGTATTTT | CASSFSGGGIDTQYF | few | TRBJ2-3 | TRBV7-2 | TRBD2
TGTGCCAGCAGTTCGACAGGGGAGCAGCCCCAGCATTTT | CASSSTGEQPQHF | NA | TRBJ1-5 | TRBV13 | TRBD1
TGCGCCAGCAGCCAACAAATTGCATCCAGGGACCTCTATTACGAGCAGTACTTC | CASSQQIASRDLYYEQYF | few | TRBJ2-7 | TRBV4-3 | NA
TGTGCCAGCAGCCGGGAATTCAATTCACCCCTCCACTTT | CASSREFNSPLHF | NA | TRBJ1-6 | TRBV7-9 | NA
TGTGCCAGCAGCTCTGGACAGGACCTCTATGGCTACACCTTC | CASSSGQDLYGYTF | NA | TRBJ1-2 | TRBV5-4 | TRBD1
TGTGCCACCAGTGAGGACAGAAATGGACTATCGGGCAATGAGCAGTTCTTC | CATSEDRNGLSGNEQFF | NA | TRBJ2-1 | TRBV24-1 | NA
TGCAGCGTTGTACCCCAGGGGGCCCCAGCTGAAGCTTTCTTT | CSVVPQGAPAEAFF | few | TRBJ1-1 | TRBV29-1 | TRBD1
TGTGCCAGCAGCCAGACAGGGAATGAGCAGTTCTTC | CASSQTGNEQFF | few | TRBJ2-1 | TRBV3-1 | TRBD1
TGCGCCAGCAGCCGTCTACCGGGACAGGGTTTGGCCCAGCATTTT | CASSRLPGQGLAQHF | NA | TRBJ1-5 | TRBV4-1 | TRBD1
TGTGCCAGCAGCCATAGCGGCTCAACGGGGGATACGCAGTATTTT | CASSHSGSTGDTQYF | once | TRBJ2-3 | TRBV7-8 | NA
TGTGCCAGCAGCTTAGTTTCTAGCGGGGGATTTCAAGAGACCCAGTACTTC | CASSLVSSGGFQETQYF | many | TRBJ2-5 | TRBV7-6 | TRBD2
TGCAGTGCGCGGAAAAGCCGCTCTGGGGCCAACGTCCTGACTTTC | CSARKSRSGANVLTF | NA | TRBJ2-6 | TRBV20-1 | NA
TGTGCCAGCAGTGAGCACTACACAGATACGCAGTATTTT | CASSEHYTDTQYF | many | TRBJ2-3 | TRBV25-1 | NA
TGTGCCAGCAGCTTAGACGGACAGCATAACTATGGCTACACCTTC | CASSLDGQHNYGYTF | NA | TRBJ1-2 | TRBV7-2 | NA
TGTGCCAGCAGCGCTCGACAGGGGGAGGAGAATGGCTACACCTTC | CASSARQGEENGYTF | few | TRBJ1-2 | TRBV11-2 | TRBD1
TGTGCCAGCAGCCAAAGGACAGCCATGAACACTGAAGCTTTCTTT | CASSQRTAMNTEAFF | few | TRBJ1-1 | TRBV7-2 | NA
TGTGCCAGCAGCCCCCGACAGGGGGTGAACACCGGGGAGCTGTTTTTT | CASSPRQGVNTGELFF | many | TRBJ2-2 | TRBV7-6 | TRBD1
TGTGCCACCAGCAGAGGATCCAGGGACAGGGGTATCGATGAGCAGTTCTTC | CATSRGSRDRGIDEQFF | NA | TRBJ2-1 | TRBV15 | TRBD1
TGTGCCAGCAGATGTAATCAGCCCCAGCATTTT | CASRCNQPQHF | few | TRBJ1-5 | TRBV9 | NA
TGCAGTGCTAGTCTAGCATCCGATACGCAGTATTTT | CSASLASDTQYF | NA | TRBJ2-3 | TRBV20-1 | NA
TGTGCCAGCAGCCCCGGGACCTGGGATTCACCCCTCCACTTT | CASSPGTWDSPLHF | few | TRBJ1-6 | TRBV5-5 | NA
TGTGCCAGCGGATATGGGCTGGGAACTGAAGCTTTCTTT | CASGYGLGTEAFF | NA | TRBJ1-1 | TRBV6-5 | NA
TGTGCCAGCAGTGAAGCAGGGTTTACATGGGTAATGAGCACTGAAGCTTTCTTT | CASSEAGFTWVMSTEAFF | few | TRBJ1-1 | TRBV6-1 | NA
TGTGCCAGCAGCGACGAACGCAGGGGCGAGAACTATGGCTACACCTTC | CASSDERRGENYGYTF | NA | TRBJ1-2 | TRBV7-9 | NA
TGTGCCAGCAGCTTAGGCGCGACGGTCAATGAGCAGTTCTTC | CASSLGATVNEQFF | many | TRBJ2-1 | TRBV7-2 | NA
TGTGCCAGCGAGAAGGGCAGGCAAGAGACCCAGTACTTC | CASEKGRQETQYF | NA | TRBJ2-5 | TRBV2 | NA
TGCGCCAGCAGCTTGGAACCTGGGGTCTATGGCTACACCTTC | CASSLEPGVYGYTF | NA | TRBJ1-2 | TRBV5-1 | NA
TGTGCCAGCAAACTCCAGTGGGCGACTAATGAAAAACTGTTTTTT | CASKLQWATNEKLFF | NA | TRBJ1-4 | TRBV2 | NA
TGTGCCAGCAGTTTAGTGCGAGCAGTCAGGGAGGGGGGGACGAACACTGAAGCTTTCTTT | CASSLVRAVREGGTNTEAFF | NA | TRBJ1-1 | TRBV12-3/TRBV12-4 | NA
TGTGCCACCAGCAGAGAGGCTTACGACACTGAAGCTTTCTTT | CATSREAYDTEAFF | few | TRBJ1-1 | TRBV15 | NA